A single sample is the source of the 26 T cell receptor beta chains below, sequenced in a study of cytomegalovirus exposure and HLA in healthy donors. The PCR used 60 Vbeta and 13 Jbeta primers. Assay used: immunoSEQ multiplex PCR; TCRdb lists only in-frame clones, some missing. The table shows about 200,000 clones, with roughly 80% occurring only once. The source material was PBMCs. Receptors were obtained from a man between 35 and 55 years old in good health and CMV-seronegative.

CDR3 sequence (DNA): TGTGCCAGTAGTATCGCTTTTATACAGGGCGGCGAGCAGTACTTC. It is translated as CASSIAFIQGGEQYF. The chain joins TRBV19 to TRBJ2-5; maybe TRBD1 (6 bases). The J call may be wrong; the DNA end is better matched by TRBJ2-7. The CDR3 spans 15 residues. CDR1 is LNHDA and CDR2 is SQIVND in the germline V gene (reference sequence).

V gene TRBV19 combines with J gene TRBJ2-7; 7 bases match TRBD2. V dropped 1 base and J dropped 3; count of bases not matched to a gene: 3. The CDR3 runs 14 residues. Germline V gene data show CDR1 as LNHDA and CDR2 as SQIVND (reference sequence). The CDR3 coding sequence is TGTGCCAGTAGTATAGGGGAGGGGAACTACGAGCAGTACTTC. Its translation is CASSIGEGNYEQYF. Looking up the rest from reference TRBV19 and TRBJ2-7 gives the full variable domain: DGGITQSPKYLFRKEGQNVTLSCEQNLNHDAMYWYRQDPGQGLRLIYYSQIVNDFQKGDIAEGYSVSREKKESFPLTVTSAQKNPTAFYLCASSIGEGNYEQYFGPGTRLTVT.

CDR3 in DNA: TGTGCCAGCAGTTTGTCCAGGAGGTACAATCAGCCCCAGCATTTT. This gives the protein CASSLSRRYNQPQHF. The chain employs TRBV28 and TRBJ1-5, with D uncertain. The CDR3 spans 15 residues. Germline loops: CDR1 MDHEN, CDR2 SYDVKM. V was cut by 3 bases and J by 3 bases, with 12 bases left in between.

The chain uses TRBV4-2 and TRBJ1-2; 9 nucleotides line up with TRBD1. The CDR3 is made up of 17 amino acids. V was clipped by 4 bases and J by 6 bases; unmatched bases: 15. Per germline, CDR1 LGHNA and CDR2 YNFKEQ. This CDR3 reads CASSREPTGQGPDGYTF. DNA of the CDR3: TGTGCCAGCAGCCGAGAACCGACGGGACAGGGACCAGATGGCTACACCTTC.

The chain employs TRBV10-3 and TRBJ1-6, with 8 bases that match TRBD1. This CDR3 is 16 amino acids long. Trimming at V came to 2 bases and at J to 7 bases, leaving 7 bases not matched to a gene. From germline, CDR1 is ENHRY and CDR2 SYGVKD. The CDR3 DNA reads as TGTGCCATCAGTGAGGTAGGGACAGGTCAAAATTCACCCCTCCACTTT. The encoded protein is CAISEVGTGQNSPLHF.

CDR3 DNA: TGCGCCAGCAGCCAAGAGGTAGCGGGAGGGTACACAGATACGCAGTATTTT. This translates into CASSQEVAGGYTDTQYF. This chain uses TRBV4-1 with TRBJ2-3, with 11 bases fitting TRBD2. Trimming at V came to 0 bases and at J to 2 bases, leaving 4 bases not matched to a gene. The germline CDR1 and CDR2 sequences are MGHRA and YSYEKL. The CDR3 length is 17 residues.

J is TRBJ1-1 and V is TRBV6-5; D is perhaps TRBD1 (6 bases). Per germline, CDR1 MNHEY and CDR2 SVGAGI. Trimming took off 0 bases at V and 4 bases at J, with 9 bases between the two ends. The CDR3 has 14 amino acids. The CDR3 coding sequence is TGTGCCAGCAGTTACTCGGGGGGGCCCACTGAAGCTTTCTTT. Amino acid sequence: CASSYSGGPTEAFF.

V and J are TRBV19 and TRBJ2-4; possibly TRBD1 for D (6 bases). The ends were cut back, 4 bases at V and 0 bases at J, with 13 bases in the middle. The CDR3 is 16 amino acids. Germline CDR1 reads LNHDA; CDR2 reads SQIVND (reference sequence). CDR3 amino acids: CASSTPDSLAKNIQYF. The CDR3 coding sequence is TGTGCCAGTAGTACCCCGGACAGTTTAGCCAAAAACATTCAGTACTTC. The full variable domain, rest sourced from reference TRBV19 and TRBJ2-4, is DGGITQSPKYLFRKEGQNVTLSCEQNLNHDAMYWYRQDPGQGLRLIYYSQIVNDFQKGDIAEGYSVSREKKESFPLTVTSAQKNPTAFYLCASSTPDSLAKNIQYFGAGTRLSVL.

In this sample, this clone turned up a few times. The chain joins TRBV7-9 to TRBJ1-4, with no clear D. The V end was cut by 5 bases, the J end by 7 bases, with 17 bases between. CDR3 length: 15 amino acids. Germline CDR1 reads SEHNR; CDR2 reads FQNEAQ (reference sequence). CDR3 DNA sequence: TGTGCCAGCAGCCGTTCGGGGTATGAAGGTGAAAAACTGTTTTTT. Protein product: CASSRSGYEGEKLFF.

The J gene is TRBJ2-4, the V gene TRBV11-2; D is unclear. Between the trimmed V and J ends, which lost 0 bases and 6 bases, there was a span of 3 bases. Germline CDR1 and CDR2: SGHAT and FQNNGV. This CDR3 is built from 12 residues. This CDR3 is CASSLDRNIQYF. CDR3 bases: TGTGCCAGCAGCTTAGATAGAAACATTCAGTACTTC.

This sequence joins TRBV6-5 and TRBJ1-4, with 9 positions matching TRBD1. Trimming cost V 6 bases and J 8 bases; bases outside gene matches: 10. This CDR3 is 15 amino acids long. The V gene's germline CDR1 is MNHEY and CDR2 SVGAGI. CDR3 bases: TGTGCCAGCAGCCAACCGGGACAGGGAGACGAAAAACTGTTTTTT. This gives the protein CASSQPGQGDEKLFF.

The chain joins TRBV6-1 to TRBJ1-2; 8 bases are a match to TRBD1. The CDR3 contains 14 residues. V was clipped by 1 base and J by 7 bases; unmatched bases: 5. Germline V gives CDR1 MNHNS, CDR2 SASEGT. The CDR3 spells CASSEDRGAGGYTF. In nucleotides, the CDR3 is TGTGCCAGCAGTGAAGACAGGGGGGCGGGTGGCTACACCTTC.

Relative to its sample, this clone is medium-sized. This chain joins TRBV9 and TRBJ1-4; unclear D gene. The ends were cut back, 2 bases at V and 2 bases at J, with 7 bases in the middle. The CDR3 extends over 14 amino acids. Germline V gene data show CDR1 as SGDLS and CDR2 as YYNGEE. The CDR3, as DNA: TGTGCCAGCAGCGTCTCAGGCACTAATGAAAAACTGTTTTTT. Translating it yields CASSVSGTNEKLFF. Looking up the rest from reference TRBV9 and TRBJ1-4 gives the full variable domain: DSGVTQTPKHLITATGQRVTLRCSPRSGDLSVYWYQQSLDQGLQFLIQYYNGEERAKGNILERFSAQQFPDLHSELNLSSLELGDSALYFCASSVSGTNEKLFFGSGTQLSVL.

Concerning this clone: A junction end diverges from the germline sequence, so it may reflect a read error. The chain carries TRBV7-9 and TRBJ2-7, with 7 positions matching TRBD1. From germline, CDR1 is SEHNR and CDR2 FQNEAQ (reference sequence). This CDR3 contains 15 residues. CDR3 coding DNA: TGTTCCAGCAGCTCTACCAGGGACAGCTCCTACGAGCAGTACTTC. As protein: CSSSSTRDSSYEQYF.

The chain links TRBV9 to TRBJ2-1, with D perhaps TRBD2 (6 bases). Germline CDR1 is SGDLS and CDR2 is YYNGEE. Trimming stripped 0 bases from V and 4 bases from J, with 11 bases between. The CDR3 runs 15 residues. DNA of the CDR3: TGTGCCAGCAGCGTAGTCCCCCGGGAGTACAATGAGCAGTTCTTC. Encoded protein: CASSVVPREYNEQFF. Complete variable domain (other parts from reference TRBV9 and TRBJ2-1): DSGVTQTPKHLITATGQRVTLRCSPRSGDLSVYWYQQSLDQGLQFLIQYYNGEERAKGNILERFSAQQFPDLHSELNLSSLELGDSALYFCASSVVPREYNEQFFGPGTRLTVL.

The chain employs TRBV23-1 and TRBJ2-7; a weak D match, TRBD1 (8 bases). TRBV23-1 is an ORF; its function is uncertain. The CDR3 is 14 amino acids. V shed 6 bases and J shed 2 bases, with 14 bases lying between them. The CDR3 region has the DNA TGCGCCAGCAGCACAGGGGGAGGGGCCTACGAGCAGTACTTC. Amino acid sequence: CASSTGGGAYEQYF.

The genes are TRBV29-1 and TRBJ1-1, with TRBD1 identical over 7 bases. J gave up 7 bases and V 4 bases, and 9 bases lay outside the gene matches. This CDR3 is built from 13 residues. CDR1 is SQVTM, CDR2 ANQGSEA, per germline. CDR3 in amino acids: CSVGNRGANEAFF. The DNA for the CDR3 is TGCAGCGTTGGTAACAGGGGAGCCAATGAAGCTTTCTTT.

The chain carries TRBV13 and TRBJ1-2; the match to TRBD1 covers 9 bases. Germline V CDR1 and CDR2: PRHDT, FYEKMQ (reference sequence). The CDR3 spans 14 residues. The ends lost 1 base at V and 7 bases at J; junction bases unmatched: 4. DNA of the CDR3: TGTGCCAGCAGCTTAGAACAGGGGGCGACTGGCTACACCTTC. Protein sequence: CASSLEQGATGYTF.

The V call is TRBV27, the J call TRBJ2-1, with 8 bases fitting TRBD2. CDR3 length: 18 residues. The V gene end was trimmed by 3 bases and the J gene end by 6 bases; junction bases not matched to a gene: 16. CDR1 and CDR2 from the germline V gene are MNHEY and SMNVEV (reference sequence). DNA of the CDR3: TGTGCCAGCAGTTTCCGAAGGGAAGCGGGAGAAATACGCAATGAGCAGTTCTTC. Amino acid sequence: CASSFRREAGEIRNEQFF.

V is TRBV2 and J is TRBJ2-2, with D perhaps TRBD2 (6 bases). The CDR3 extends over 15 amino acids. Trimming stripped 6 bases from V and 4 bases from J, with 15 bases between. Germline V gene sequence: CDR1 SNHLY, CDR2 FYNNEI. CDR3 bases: TGTGCCAGCAGGGTCACTAGCTCGGGCACCGGGGAGCTGTTTTTT. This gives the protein CASRVTSSGTGELFF.

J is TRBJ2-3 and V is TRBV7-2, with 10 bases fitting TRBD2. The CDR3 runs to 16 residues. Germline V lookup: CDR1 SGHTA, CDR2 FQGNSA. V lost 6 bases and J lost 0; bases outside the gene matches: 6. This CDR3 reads CASRLGLARSTDTQYF. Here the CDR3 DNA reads TGTGCCAGCAGGTTGGGACTAGCGAGAAGCACAGATACGCAGTATTTT.

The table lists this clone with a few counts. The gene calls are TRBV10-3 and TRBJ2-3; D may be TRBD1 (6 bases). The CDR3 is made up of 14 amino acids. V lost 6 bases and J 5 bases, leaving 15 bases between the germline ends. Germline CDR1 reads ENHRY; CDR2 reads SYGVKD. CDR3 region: CAIRTPQGGDTQYF. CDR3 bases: TGTGCCATCAGGACCCCACAGGGCGGAGATACGCAGTATTTT.

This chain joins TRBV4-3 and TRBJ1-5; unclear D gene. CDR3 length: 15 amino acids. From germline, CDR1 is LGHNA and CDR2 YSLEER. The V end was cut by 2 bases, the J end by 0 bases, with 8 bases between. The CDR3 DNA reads TGCGCCAGCAGCCAAAACATTTATAGCAATCAGCCCCAGCATTTT. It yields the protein CASSQNIYSNQPQHF.

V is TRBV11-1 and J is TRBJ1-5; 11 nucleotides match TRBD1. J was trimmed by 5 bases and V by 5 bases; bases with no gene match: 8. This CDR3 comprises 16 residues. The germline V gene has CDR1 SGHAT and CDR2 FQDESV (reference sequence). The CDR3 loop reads CASSPDRTGGDQPQHF. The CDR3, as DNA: TGTGCCAGCAGCCCCGACCGGACAGGGGGCGATCAGCCCCAGCATTTT.

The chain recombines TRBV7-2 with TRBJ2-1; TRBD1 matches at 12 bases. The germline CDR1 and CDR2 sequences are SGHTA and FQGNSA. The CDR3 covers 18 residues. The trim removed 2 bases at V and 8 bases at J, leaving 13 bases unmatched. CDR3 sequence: CASSLLDRDRGRPDEQFF. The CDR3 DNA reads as TGTGCCAGCAGCTTATTAGATAGGGACAGGGGGCGCCCCGATGAGCAGTTCTTC.

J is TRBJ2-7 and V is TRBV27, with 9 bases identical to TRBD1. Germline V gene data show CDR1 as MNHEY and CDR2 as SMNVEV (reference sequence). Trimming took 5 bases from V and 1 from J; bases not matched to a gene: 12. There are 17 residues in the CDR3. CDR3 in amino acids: CASSPLPGQGDSYEQYF. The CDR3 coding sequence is TGTGCCAGCAGTCCTCTCCCGGGACAGGGTGATTCCTACGAGCAGTACTTC.